This entry describes one T cell receptor (beta chain). This entry comes from a study of blood T cell repertoires in COVID-19. Study-level background: Samples of COVID-19 (acute and convalescent) were obtained from the United States, Italy and Spain.

Method: immunoSEQ multiplex PCR; TCRdb's copy keeps in-frame clones and lacks some. This table holds roughly 160,000 clones, 65% to 90% found once. The CDR3 is 14 amino acids. Germline V gene sequence: CDR1 SGHRS, CDR2 YFSETQ. The V end lost 4 bases, the J end lost 0 bases, and 11 bases lay between the germline ends. This receptor was identified in a man aged 55 to 70 with acute or convalescent COVID-19. The sample consisted of peripheral blood. This sequence joins TRBV5-1 and TRBJ2-7; the D is unclear. As DNA, the CDR3 is TGCGCCAGCAGCCAAACTGGGCCCTCCTACGAGCAGTACTTC. Its translation is CASSQTGPSYEQYF.